This T cell receptor beta chain was obtained from a study of low-dose radiotherapy and immunotherapy resistance in tumors. Time point given: before trial treatment. V was clipped by 0 bases and J by 5 bases, with 7 bases between them. The germline V gene has CDR1 MNHEY and CDR2 SVGEGT. The CDR3 totals 13 residues. The table lists this clonotype with many counts. Primers targeting TRAV and TRBV primed first-strand cDNA, covering alpha and beta chains. TCR amplification involved about 19 PCR cycles with a constant-region primer and V-primer adapter. TCRdb recomputed calls from the reads with MiXCR, one row per CDR3 protein. The sample shows fewer than 95,000 distinct CDR3 sequences, more than 7.5% of them seen only once.

The rearrangement uses TRBV6-2 or TRBV6-3 and TRBJ1-1; D is unresolved. Sample: PBMCs, taken before treatment. The sequence came from a male donor with prostate cancer. CDR3 in DNA: TGTGCCAGCAGTTACTCGACCAGAACTGAAGCTTTCTTT. It codes for CASSYSTRTEAFF.